This is a list of T cell receptor beta chains from one sample in a study of T cell changes during pregnancy in multiple sclerosis. The assay was immunoSEQ multiplex PCR, and TCRdb's table has in-frame clones only and misses some. The data contain 70,000 to 95,000 clones, 90% to 95% of them seen just once; the ten biggest clones take up approximately 2.8%. The sample consisted of peripheral blood, taken after pregnancy. The receptor source for this set is a female donor in good health, enrolled as a control in a pregnancy study. CDR3s include the opening cysteine and the closing phenylalanine or tryptophan. The D gene is left open where the match is weak. Expanded clones are given a class, and other clones once, few, many or no size at all.

D gene	clone size	J gene	V gene	CDR3 protein	CDR3 DNA
.	.	TRBJ2-7	TRBV18	CASSPQGSRLYEQYF	TGTGCCAGCTCACCACAGGGGTCCCGCTTATACGAGCAGTACTTC
.	.	TRBJ1-4	TRBV2	CASSLSRVFATNEKLFF	TGTGCCAGCAGCCTCTCCAGGGTATTCGCAACTAATGAAAAACTGTTTTTT
TRBD2	.	TRBJ2-1	TRBV7-2	CASSNRREAYNEQFF	TGTGCCAGCAGCAACAGACGGGAGGCGTACAATGAGCAGTTCTTC
TRBD2	.	TRBJ2-3	TRBV29-1	CSVVTSGLSSDTQYF	TGCAGCGTGGTTACTAGCGGGTTGAGTTCAGATACGCAGTATTTT
TRBD1	.	TRBJ1-2	TRBV6-6	CASSETGDGYGYTF	TGTGCCAGCAGTGAGACAGGGGATGGCTATGGCTACACCTTC
TRBD2	.	TRBJ2-7	TRBV7-9	CASSVTAGVGEQYF	TGTGCCAGCAGCGTAACAGCGGGAGTGGGTGAGCAGTACTTC
TRBD1	.	TRBJ2-2	TRBV18	CASSPPGQRASNTGELFF	TGTGCCAGCTCACCACCGGGACAGCGAGCCTCGAACACCGGGGAGCTGTTTTTT
TRBD2	.	TRBJ2-7	TRBV6-5	CASSKRGGSQQYF	TGTGCCAGCAGCAAACGGGGGGGCAGTCAGCAGTACTTC
.	once	TRBJ2-3	TRBV10-3	CAISESYADTQYF	TGTGCCATCAGTGAGTCCTATGCAGATACGCAGTATTTT
.	.	TRBJ1-3	TRBV19	CASSIGQSSGNTIYF	TGTGCCAGTAGCATAGGACAGAGCTCTGGAAACACCATATATTTT
.	once	TRBJ2-7	TRBV27	CASSPSPPEQYF	TGTGCCAGCAGTCCTAGCCCGCCCGAGCAGTACTTC
TRBD1	few	TRBJ1-1	TRBV27	CASSKRQGTSTNTEAFF	TGTGCCAGCAGTAAAAGACAGGGAACCTCTACTAACACTGAAGCTTTCTTT
.	.	TRBJ1-1	TRBV19	CASSTGAGSDAFF	TGTGCCAGTAGTACAGGGGCAGGGTCTGATGCTTTCTTT
.	once	TRBJ2-5	TRBV12-5	CASGLGVQRQETQYF	TGTGCTAGTGGTTTGGGCGTGCAACGCCAAGAGACCCAGTACTTC
TRBD2	.	TRBJ2-1	TRBV7-9	CASSRTSGSYNEQFF	TGTGCCAGCAGCCGGACTAGCGGGAGTTACAATGAGCAGTTCTTC
TRBD2	.	TRBJ2-5	TRBV4-2	CASSQDASGRIRGETQYF	TGTGCCAGCAGCCAAGATGCTAGCGGGAGGATCCGGGGAGAGACCCAGTACTTC
.	.	TRBJ1-6	TRBV30	CAWSIGKGYNSPLHF	TGTGCCTGGAGTATCGGGAAAGGCTATAATTCACCCCTCCACTTT
.	.	TRBJ2-3	TRBV2	CASMDSTSTDTQYF	TGTGCCAGCATGGACTCCACTAGCACAGATACGCAGTATTTT
.	.	TRBJ2-1	TRBV18	CASSPRAERNYNEQFF	TGTGCCAGCTCACCACGAGCGGAGAGGAATTACAATGAGCAGTTCTTC
TRBD2	.	TRBJ2-7	TRBV5-1	CASSLNPGLAGEYEQYF	TGCGCCAGCAGCTTGAACCCGGGACTAGCGGGGGAATACGAGCAGTACTTC
TRBD2	.	TRBJ2-2	TRBV11-3	CASSARGAGELFF	TGTGCCAGCAGCGCCCGGGGGGCCGGGGAGCTGTTTTTT
.	.	TRBJ2-6	TRBV28	CASSGSGANVLTF	TGTGCCAGCAGCGGGTCTGGGGCCAACGTCCTGACTTTC
TRBD1	.	TRBJ2-7	TRBV7-9	CASSSTGGSYEQYF	TGTGCCAGCAGCTCGACAGGGGGCTCCTACGAGCAGTACTTC
.	once	TRBJ2-7	TRBV7-2	CASRSIHEQYF	TGTGCCAGCAGGTCTATCCACGAGCAGTACTTC
TRBD2	.	TRBJ2-5	TRBV4-2	CASSQVGGGGAVETQYF	TGTGCCAGCAGCCAAGTGGGCGGCGGGGGGGCGGTAGAGACCCAGTACTTC
TRBD1	.	TRBJ2-3	TRBV28	CASKLGQAGADTQYF	TGTGCCAGCAAATTAGGACAGGCCGGGGCAGATACGCAGTATTTT
TRBD2	.	TRBJ2-1	TRBV18	CASSLPGLAGGRPPYEQFF	TGTGCCAGCTCACTCCCGGGACTAGCGGGAGGCCGCCCCCCCTATGAGCAGTTCTTC
TRBD2	.	TRBJ2-1	TRBV11-2	CASSVSSGGYNEQFF	TGTGCCAGCAGCGTATCTAGCGGGGGATACAATGAGCAGTTCTTC
TRBD1	once	TRBJ1-2	TRBV28	CASSFQDRTVGYTF	TGTGCCAGCAGTTTCCAGGACAGGACCGTAGGCTACACCTTC
TRBD2	.	TRBJ2-3	TRBV9	CASSVDLAGGPDTQYF	TGTGCCAGCAGCGTAGATCTAGCGGGAGGGCCAGATACGCAGTATTTT
.	.	TRBJ1-2	TRBV5-3	CARSLAHGNTSGGYTF	TGTGCCAGAAGCTTGGCCCACGGGAATACGAGTGGAGGCTACACCTTC
.	.	TRBJ2-1	TRBV19	CASSLRGLTSYNEQFF	TGTGCCAGTAGCCTAAGGGGACTTACCTCCTACAATGAGCAGTTCTTC
.	few	TRBJ1-5	TRBV6-5	CASSYSPGNQPQHF	TGTGCCAGCAGTTACTCCCCGGGGAATCAGCCCCAGCATTTT
.	.	TRBJ2-1	TRBV5-1	CASSLSALYNEQFF	TGCGCCAGCAGCTTGTCCGCACTTTACAATGAGCAGTTCTTC
.	.	TRBJ2-5	TRBV5-6	CASSLIGRKYQETQYF	TGTGCCAGCAGTCTTATAGGGAGAAAGTACCAAGAGACCCAGTACTTC
.	.	TRBJ2-2	TRBV5-1	CASSLDYFANTGELFF	TGCGCCAGCAGCTTGGATTACTTCGCGAACACCGGGGAGCTGTTTTTT
TRBD2	.	TRBJ2-3	TRBV7-7	CASSLGTGTTDTQYF	TGTGCTAGCAGCTTAGGCACCGGGACTACGGATACGCAGTATTTT
.	.	TRBJ2-3	TRBV4-2	CASSQGLVQGTDTQYF	TGTGCCAGCAGCCAAGGATTGGTACAGGGTACAGATACGCAGTATTTT
.	.	TRBJ1-2	TRBV6-6	CASNDPGGGELYGYTF	TGTGCCAGCAACGACCCTGGGGGAGGGGAACTTTATGGCTACACCTTC
.	.	TRBJ1-4	TRBV7-2	CASSLVNEKLFF	TGTGCCAGCAGCCTAGTAAATGAAAAACTGTTTTTT
.	.	TRBJ2-4	TRBV29-1	CSVGVNDKNIQYF	TGCAGCGTCGGAGTGAACGACAAAAACATTCAGTACTTC
TRBD1	.	TRBJ2-7	TRBV6-6	CASKSGDRGRLQYF	TGTGCCAGCAAATCTGGGGACAGGGGGCGATTGCAGTACTTC
.	.	TRBJ2-1	TRBV4-1	CASSQTKSSYNEQFF	TGCGCCAGCAGCCAAACTAAGAGCTCCTACAATGAGCAGTTCTTC
TRBD1	.	TRBJ2-3	TRBV9	CASSVSSGTGSDTQYF	TGTGCCAGCAGCGTATCCAGCGGGACAGGGTCAGATACGCAGTATTTT
.	.	TRBJ1-6	TRBV5-1	CASSLESGNSPLHF	TGCGCCAGCAGCTTGGAATCGGGGAATTCACCCCTCCACTTT
TRBD1	once	TRBJ2-7	TRBV18	CASSPLGTAYEQYF	TGTGCCAGCTCACCACTAGGGACAGCCTACGAGCAGTACTTC